A selection of T cell receptor beta chains follows, all from one sample in a study of control samples from healthy donors and cancer patients. Repertoires were generated with immunoSEQ multiplex PCR, while TCRdb's copy carries only in-frame clones and drops some. The repertoire holds roughly 160,000 clones, 70% to 90% seen once, with about 5.3% in the top ten. Source material: blood. Receptor source: a woman younger than 45 in good health. Both conserved end residues are part of each CDR3. D genes are given only for firm matches. Rows give clone size only sometimes, using once, few, many, or a class for an expanded clone.

d_gene	v_gene	j_gene	len	abundance	CDR3aa	CDR3nt
NA	TRBV10-3	TRBJ2-2	11	NA	CAISDSGELFF	TGTGCCATCAGTGATTCCGGGGAGCTGTTTTTT
NA	TRBV3-1/TRBV3-2	TRBJ2-1	13	NA	CASTPAGDNEQFF	TGTGCCAGCACCCCCGCGGGCGACAATGAGCAGTTCTTC
TRBD2	TRBV4-1	TRBJ2-3	16	NA	CASSQSPGLAGGAQYF	TGCGCCAGCAGCCAATCACCGGGACTAGCGGGAGGGGCGCAGTATTTT
NA	TRBV27	TRBJ2-3	14	NA	CASSFGLNTDTQYF	TGTGCCAGCAGTTTTGGGCTGAACACAGATACGCAGTATTTT
NA	TRBV15	TRBJ2-2	15	NA	CATSPERQQNGELFF	TGTGCCACCAGTCCCGAAAGGCAGCAAAACGGGGAGCTGTTTTTT
NA	TRBV13	TRBJ1-2	15	NA	CASSTWGQGAEGNTF	NA
TRBD1	TRBV29-1	TRBJ2-1	14	NA	CSSRLGQGADEQFF	TGCAGCTCCCGTCTAGGGCAGGGGGCTGATGAGCAGTTCTTC
TRBD1	TRBV6-5	TRBJ1-5	14	NA	CASSLDRGNQPQHF	TGTGCCAGCAGCTTGGACAGGGGCAATCAGCCCCAGCATTTT
TRBD2	TRBV11-2	TRBJ2-7	14	NA	CASSLAGGSYEQYF	TGCGCCAGCAGCTTAGCGGGAGGGAGCTACGAGCAGTACTTC
TRBD2	TRBV3-1/TRBV3-2	TRBJ2-3	15	NA	CASSLGLAPTDTQYF	TGTGCCAGCAGCCTTGGACTAGCGCCCACAGATACGCAGTATTTT
NA	TRBV5-6	TRBJ1-6	14	few	CASSLRVEGSPLHF	TGTGCCAGCAGCTTGCGTGTCGAAGGTTCACCCCTCCACTTT
NA	TRBV4-1	TRBJ1-2	14	few	CASSPGLRDYGYTF	TGCGCCAGCAGCCCGGGTCTCAGGGACTATGGCTACACCTTC
TRBD2	TRBV6-6	TRBJ2-3	14	NA	CASRSGGDTDTQYF	TGTGCCAGCAGGTCCGGGGGGGACACAGATACGCAGTATTTT
NA	TRBV6-5	TRBJ1-4	12	NA	CAGEWLNEKLFF	TGTGCCGGGGAGTGGCTTAATGAAAAACTGTTTTTT
NA	TRBV5-1	TRBJ1-2	14	NA	CASSPVESPYGYTF	TGCGCCAGCAGCCCGGTTGAGAGTCCTTATGGCTACACCTTC
TRBD2	TRBV5-4	TRBJ2-3	13	NA	CASGRESQDTQYF	TGTGCCAGCGGGCGGGAGTCCCAAGATACGCAGTATTTT
TRBD2	TRBV2	TRBJ2-3	19	once	CASSDGRTSGVRVTDTQYF	TGTGCCAGCAGTGATGGGCGGACTAGCGGAGTGAGGGTCACAGATACGCAGTATTTT
NA	TRBV10-1	TRBJ2-1	15	NA	CASSEWRTPQGEQFF	TGCGCCAGCAGTGAGTGGAGGACTCCCCAGGGTGAGCAGTTCTTC
NA	TRBV10-1	TRBJ1-1	14	NA	CASSVQGLNTEAFF	TGCGCCAGCAGTGTGCAGGGTCTGAACACTGAAGCTTTCTTT
NA	TRBV7-9	TRBJ2-4	13	NA	CASSSRTVGGQYF	TGTGCCAGCAGCTCACGGACCGTAGGGGGTCAGTACTTC
NA	TRBV4-2	TRBJ1-1	18	NA	CASSQGGMFGGTNTEAFF	TGTGCCAGCAGCCAAGGGGGAATGTTTGGGGGAACGAACACTGAAGCTTTCTTT
NA	TRBV19	TRBJ1-5	12	once	CAANGEDQPQHF	TGTGCCGCTAATGGGGAAGATCAGCCCCAGCATTTT
TRBD1	TRBV5-1	TRBJ1-2	15	NA	CASRSQGATNYGYTF	TGCGCCAGCCGGAGTCAGGGGGCTACTAACTATGGCTACACCTTC
NA	TRBV6-2/TRBV6-3	TRBJ2-3	15	NA	CASSSGTGNTDTQYF	TGTGCCAGCAGCTCCGGGACGGGAAACACAGATACGCAGTATTTT
NA	TRBV19	TRBJ1-5	15	NA	CASSISGTPNQPQHF	TGTGCCAGTAGTATCAGCGGGACACCGAATCAGCCCCAGCATTTT
NA	TRBV11-1	TRBJ2-1	15	NA	CASSLGQRSYNEQFF	TGTGCCAGCAGCTTAGGTCAGAGATCCTACAATGAGCAGTTCTTC
TRBD2	TRBV25-1	TRBJ2-5	17	NA	CASGTSGRALDRETQYF	TGTGCCAGCGGCACTAGCGGGAGGGCCCTCGACAGAGAGACCCAGTACTTC
NA	TRBV29-1	TRBJ1-3	12	NA	CSVPDRGNTIYF	TGCAGCGTTCCGGACAGAGGAAACACCATATATTTT
NA	TRBV21-1	TRBJ2-5	15	NA	CASSKWDRVVETQYF	TGTGCCAGCAGCAAATGGGACAGGGTTGTGGAGACCCAGTACTTC
TRBD2	TRBV6-5	TRBJ2-7	14	NA	CASSPGLGKGEQYF	TGTGCCAGCAGTCCGGGACTAGGCAAAGGCGAGCAGTACTTC
NA	TRBV6-1	TRBJ2-6	15	NA	CASSERGAGANVLTF	TGTGCCAGCAGTGAAAGGGGGGCTGGGGCCAACGTCCTGACTTTC
TRBD1	TRBV13	TRBJ1-4	14	NA	CASSTGQGNEKLFF	TGTGCCAGCAGCACGGGACAGGGTAATGAAAAACTGTTTTTT
TRBD2	TRBV6-5	TRBJ2-1	15	NA	CASSPGTSGNDEQFF	TGTGCCAGCAGCCCAGGGACTAGCGGGAACGATGAGCAGTTCTTC
TRBD2	TRBV28	TRBJ2-7	12	NA	CASSLPGGEQYF	TGTGCCAGCAGTTTGCCGGGGGGGGAGCAGTACTTC
NA	TRBV6-1	TRBJ2-5	15	NA	CASSEVGDNQETQYF	TGTGCCAGCAGTGAAGTGGGAGACAACCAAGAGACCCAGTACTTC
TRBD1	TRBV4-1	TRBJ2-1	14	NA	CASSQGQGANEQFF	TGCGCCAGCAGCCAAGGACAGGGGGCCAATGAGCAGTTCTTC
TRBD1	TRBV7-2	TRBJ1-1	15	NA	CASSYGGGQITEAFF	TGTGCCAGCAGCTACGGGGGGGGACAGATCACTGAAGCTTTCTTT
NA	TRBV28	TRBJ2-1	15	NA	CASSLRQAPGDEQFF	TGTGCCAGCAGTCTTAGACAGGCCCCTGGGGATGAGCAGTTCTTC
TRBD1	TRBV6-6	TRBJ1-4	15	NA	CASTTGGGGGEKLFF	TGTGCCAGCACTACAGGGGGTGGAGGAGGTGAAAAACTGTTTTTT
NA	TRBV6-6	TRBJ2-7	13	NA	CASSYSTGGEQYF	TGTGCCAGCAGTTACTCGACTGGGGGCGAGCAGTACTTC
NA	TRBV7-9	TRBJ2-5	14	NA	CASTPSSVTETQYF	TGTGCCAGCACCCCCAGTTCGGTTACCGAGACCCAGTACTTC
NA	TRBV28	TRBJ1-1	14	NA	CATNPPVQDTEAFF	TGTGCCACCAACCCCCCGGTCCAGGACACTGAAGCTTTCTTT
TRBD2	TRBV13	TRBJ2-3	15	NA	CASSPGLASTDTQYF	TGTGCCAGCAGCCCGGGACTAGCGAGCACAGATACGCAGTATTTT
NA	TRBV7-2	TRBJ1-5	17	NA	CASSLEGRGYSNQPQHF	TGTGCCAGCAGCTTAGAGGGACGGGGTTATAGCAATCAGCCCCAGCATTTT
NA	TRBV9	TRBJ1-6	17	NA	CASSVLAESSYNSPLHF	TGTGCCAGCAGCGTATTGGCAGAGAGCTCCTATAATTCACCCCTCCACTTT
NA	TRBV5-1	TRBJ1-1	13	NA	CASSLEGQIEAFF	TGCGCCAGCAGCTTGGAGGGGCAGATTGAAGCTTTCTTT
NA	TRBV12-5	TRBJ1-1	14	NA	CASGPGTGNTEAFF	TGTGCTAGTGGTCCCGGGACGGGGAACACTGAAGCTTTCTTT
NA	TRBV11-2	TRBJ2-7	14	many	CASSLSWGTGEQYF	TGTGCCAGCAGCTTAAGTTGGGGGACGGGGGAGCAGTACTTC
NA	TRBV19	TRBJ2-3	13	once	CASDQSLGDTQYF	TGTGCTTCGGACCAGTCGCTCGGAGATACGCAGTATTTT
NA	TRBV28	TRBJ2-1	14	few	CASSTPPGRNEQFF	TGTGCCAGCAGCACTCCCCCGGGACGTAATGAGCAGTTCTTC
NA	TRBV12-3/TRBV12-4	TRBJ1-1	11	few	CASSLRSEAFF	TGTGCCAGCAGTTTACGTAGTGAAGCTTTCTTT
TRBD1	TRBV7-9	TRBJ1-2	16	NA	CASSPNSGTGTYGYTF	TGTGCCAGCAGCCCGAATTCCGGGACAGGGACCTATGGCTACACCTTC
NA	TRBV11-2	TRBJ1-1	16	NA	CASSLGPQGMNTEAFF	TGTGCCAGCAGCTTAGGGCCACAGGGTATGAACACTGAAGCTTTCTTT
NA	TRBV5-6	TRBJ2-7	13	NA	CASSGPSGYEQYF	TGTGCCAGCAGCGGCCCGAGTGGCTACGAGCAGTACTTC
TRBD2	TRBV29-1	TRBJ2-6	14	few	CSVWGGTGANVLTF	TGCAGCGTTTGGGGAGGGACTGGGGCCAACGTCCTGACTTTC
TRBD1	TRBV7-9	TRBJ1-2	15	NA	CASSFRQGTNYGYTF	TGTGCCAGCAGCTTCCGACAGGGTACTAACTATGGCTACACCTTC
NA	TRBV6-5	TRBJ2-7	15	NA	CASSYSGPDPYEQYF	TGTGCCAGCAGTTACTCTGGGCCGGACCCATACGAGCAGTACTTC
NA	TRBV5-5	TRBJ2-3	12	NA	CASFRDADTQYF	TGTGCCAGTTTCAGGGATGCCGATACGCAGTATTTT
TRBD1	TRBV30	TRBJ1-3	14	NA	CACRDRGPGNTIYF	TGTGCCTGCCGGGACAGGGGGCCTGGAAACACCATATATTTT
NA	TRBV5-1	TRBJ2-3	14	NA	CASSLKGSTDTQYF	TGCGCCAGCAGCTTGAAGGGCAGCACAGATACGCAGTATTTT